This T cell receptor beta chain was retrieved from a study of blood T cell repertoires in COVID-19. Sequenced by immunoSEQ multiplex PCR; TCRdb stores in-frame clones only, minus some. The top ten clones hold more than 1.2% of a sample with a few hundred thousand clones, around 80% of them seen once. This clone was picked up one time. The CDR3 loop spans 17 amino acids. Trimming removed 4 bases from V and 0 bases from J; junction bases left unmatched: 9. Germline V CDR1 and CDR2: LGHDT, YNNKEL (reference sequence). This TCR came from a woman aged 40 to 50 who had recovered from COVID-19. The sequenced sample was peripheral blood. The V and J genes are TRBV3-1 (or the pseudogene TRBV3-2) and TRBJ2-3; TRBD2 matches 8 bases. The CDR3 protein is CASSRRLSGASTDTQYF. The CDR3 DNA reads TGTGCCAGCAGCCGACGCCTTAGCGGGGCTAGCACAGATACGCAGTATTTT.